This T cell receptor (beta chain) is drawn from a study of T-cell memory formation after mild COVID-19. On the study more broadly: TCR clusters mostly belonged to single donors.

One entry per CDR3 protein, called by TCRdb with MiXCR from the 5' RACE reads. The repertoire includes 150,000 to 200,000 distinct CDR3 sequences, 16% of them detected once, and 2% to 2.5% sits in the top ten. Germline lookup yields CDR1 MNHEY and CDR2 SVGEGT. This CDR3 has 14 residues. V shed 6 bases, J shed 3 bases, and the junction held 6 bases outside the gene matches. Broader study findings: Contracting CD4+ clones lay largely in CM and EM, with CD8+ ones residing in EMRA. A second wave expanding day 15 to 37 was CD4+-biased; contracting clones were balanced. Day 37-peaking second-wave clones had unconfirmed SARS-CoV-2 specificity.

This clonotype showed up just a few times. The antigen remains undetermined. Sequencing was performed on PBMCs or a T cell subset sorted from them (not recorded which). This TCR came from an adult woman who had mild COVID-19 (a few samples of this study predate the infection). Cell type and time point are not known. The V gene is TRBV6-2 or TRBV6-3, the J gene TRBJ2-7; 9 bases fit TRBD1. The CDR3 bases are TGTGCCAGCAGCCCCGGGACAGGGATCTACGAGCAGTACTTC. Protein sequence: CASSPGTGIYEQYF.